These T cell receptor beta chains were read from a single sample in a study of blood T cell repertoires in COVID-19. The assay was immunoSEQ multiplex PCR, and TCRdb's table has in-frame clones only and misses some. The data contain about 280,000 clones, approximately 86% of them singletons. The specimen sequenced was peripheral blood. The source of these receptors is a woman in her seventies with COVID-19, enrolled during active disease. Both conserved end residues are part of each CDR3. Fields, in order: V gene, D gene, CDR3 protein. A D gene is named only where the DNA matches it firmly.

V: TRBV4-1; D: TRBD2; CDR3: CASSQEGTRLQYF
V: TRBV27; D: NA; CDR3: CASSSQGRGNEQFF
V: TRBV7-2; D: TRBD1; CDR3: CASSTRDRDNYGYTF
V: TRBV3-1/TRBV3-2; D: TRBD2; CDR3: CASSQESSGGGNEQFF
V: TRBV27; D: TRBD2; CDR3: CASGGLAGGRGTQYF
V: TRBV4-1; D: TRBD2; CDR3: CASSQSSGDTDTQYF
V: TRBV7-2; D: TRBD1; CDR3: CASSPRDRVYGYTF
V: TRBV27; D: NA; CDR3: CASHWAGALDEQYF
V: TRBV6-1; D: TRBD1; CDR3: CASSDRGRGAFF
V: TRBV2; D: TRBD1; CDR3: CASSEPRQGPPITSYNEQFF
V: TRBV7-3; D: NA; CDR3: CASSLAGVTDTEAFF
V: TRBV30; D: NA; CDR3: CAWIPPRIRPQHF
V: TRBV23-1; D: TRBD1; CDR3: CASSPSWDRPPRFLYEQYF
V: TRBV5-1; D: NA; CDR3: CASSFRGGTSTDTQYF
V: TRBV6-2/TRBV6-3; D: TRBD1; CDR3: CASSWGQSASPLHF
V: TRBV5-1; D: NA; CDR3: CASSLEILETQYF
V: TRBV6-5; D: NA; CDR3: CASRYYTLNTEAFF
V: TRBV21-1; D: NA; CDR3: CASSNLVKEVAFF
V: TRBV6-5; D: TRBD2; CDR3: CASRLPGLATQYF
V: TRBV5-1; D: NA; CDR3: CASSLDQTGLANYGYTF
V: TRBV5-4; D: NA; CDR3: CASSLMAGRIGELFF
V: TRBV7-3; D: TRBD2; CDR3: CASSLTLAGGLVEQFF
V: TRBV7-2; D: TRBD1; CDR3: CASSFGDRINQPQHF
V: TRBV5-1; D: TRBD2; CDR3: CASSLAGLAGATDTQYF
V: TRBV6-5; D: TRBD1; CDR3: CASRFEGAITEAFF
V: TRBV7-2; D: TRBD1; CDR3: CASSLATGPHQPQHF
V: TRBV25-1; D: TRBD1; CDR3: CASTSGTGIF
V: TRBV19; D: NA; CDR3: CASSLTSGLRGGYTF
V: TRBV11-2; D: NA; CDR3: CASSPPGGETQYF
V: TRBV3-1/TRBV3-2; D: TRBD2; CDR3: CASSQGSGGAYEQFF
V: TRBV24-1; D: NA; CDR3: CATSGGSGAYEQYF
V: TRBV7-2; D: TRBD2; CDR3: CASSSSGASYEQYF
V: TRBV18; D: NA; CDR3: CASSPARGRSSGNTIYF
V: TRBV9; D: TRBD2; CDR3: CASSPRTSKDTDTQYF
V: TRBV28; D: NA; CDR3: CASRRLLSGNTEAFF
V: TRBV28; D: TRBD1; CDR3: CASSWTGADTEAFF
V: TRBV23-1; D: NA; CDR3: CASSQAQRSRSYNEQFF
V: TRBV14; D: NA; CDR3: CASSQVLSRGYTF
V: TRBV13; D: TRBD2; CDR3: CASSTGLAGGKEQYF
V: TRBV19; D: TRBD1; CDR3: CASSTRDSLYGYTF
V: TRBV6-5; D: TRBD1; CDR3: CASRKDRGVDEKLFF
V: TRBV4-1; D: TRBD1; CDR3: CASSQGGTGVYEQYF
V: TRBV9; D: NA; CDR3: CASSVGDNYEQYF
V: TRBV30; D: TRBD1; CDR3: CACDRGLRDYGYTF
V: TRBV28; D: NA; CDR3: CASSPLGEAQHF
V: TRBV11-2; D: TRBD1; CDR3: CASSRGQGVGETQYF
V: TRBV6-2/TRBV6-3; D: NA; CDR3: CASSSRLVSNEQFF
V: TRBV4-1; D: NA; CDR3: CASSQERRGPVNTEAFF
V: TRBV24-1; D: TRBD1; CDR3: CATIRDREDTGELFF
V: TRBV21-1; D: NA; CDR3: CASSKTGKRQGARETQYF
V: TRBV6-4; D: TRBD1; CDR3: CASSRTGENSPLHF
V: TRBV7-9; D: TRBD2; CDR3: CASSPRAGGPKDTQYF
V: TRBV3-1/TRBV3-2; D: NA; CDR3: CASSQDNRDISPLHF
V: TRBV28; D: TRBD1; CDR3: CASSLQGAEAGNTIYF
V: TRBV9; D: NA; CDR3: CASSVEGGRGGYTF
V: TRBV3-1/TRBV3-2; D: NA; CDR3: CASSQSIGGTDTQYF
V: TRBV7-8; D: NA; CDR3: CASSSPGYPVGNTEAFF
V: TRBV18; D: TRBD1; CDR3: CASSGQEKNTEAFF
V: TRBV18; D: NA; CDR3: CASSLSSPWGTPNTEAFF
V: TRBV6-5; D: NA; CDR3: CASSYHGGLRTDTQYF